These 2 T cell receptor beta chains were sequenced from one sample in a study of T cell responses to AZD1222 COVID-19 vaccine. The repertoire was sequenced with immunoSEQ multiplex PCR; TCRdb's copy has only in-frame clones and lacks some. Here the sample spans over 95,000 clones, roughly 83% being singletons. This specimen was peripheral blood, taken 28 days after the second AZD1222 dose. The receptors were sampled from an adult who received the AZD1222 COVID-19 vaccine.

The chain links TRBV5-5 to TRBJ1-6; D unclear. V shed 0 bases and J shed 9 bases, with 13 bases lying between them. This CDR3 region has 15 residues. Per the germline V gene, CDR1 is SGHKS and CDR2 is YYEKEE (reference sequence). The CDR3 sequence is CASSLGGMYGSPLHF. CDR3 nucleotide sequence: TGTGCCAGCAGCTTGGGTGGGATGTACGGTTCACCCCTCCACTTT.

The V and J genes are TRBV5-1 and TRBJ2-5; the D call may be TRBD1 or TRBD2 (5 bases each). CDR3 length: 14 amino acids. Germline V CDR1 and CDR2: SGHRS, YFSETQ. The V end was cut by 4 bases, the J end by 0 bases, with 10 bases between. The CDR3 coding sequence is TGCGCCAGCAGCCCGGGACGGAACCAAGAGACCCAGTACTTC. Encoded protein: CASSPGRNQETQYF.